These 21 T cell receptor beta chains were all obtained from the same sample, sequenced in a study of T cell responses to AZD1222 COVID-19 vaccine. Clones were read by immunoSEQ multiplex PCR, and TCRdb kept only the in-frame ones, dropping some. The repertoire holds about 140,000 clones, with around 92% as singletons. Specimen: peripheral blood, collected on day 0 of AZD1222 vaccination. The receptors shown here come from an adult in good health.

The chain joins TRBV13 to TRBJ2-7; 9 bases line up with TRBD1. The CDR3 covers 15 residues. In germline, CDR1 is PRHDT, CDR2 FYEKMQ (reference sequence). J gave up 2 bases and V 5 bases, and 7 bases lay outside the gene matches. The CDR3 here is CASSNGQGRTYEQYF. CDR3 nucleotides: TGTGCCAGCAGCAACGGACAGGGGCGGACCTACGAGCAGTACTTC.

The chain has TRBV19 and TRBJ2-2, with TRBD2 matching 9 bases. The ends lost 10 bases at V and 6 bases at J; junction bases unmatched: 15. CDR3 size: 16 residues. Germline CDR1 LNHDA, CDR2 SQIVND (reference sequence). Here the CDR3 reads CATRNPLGGRAGELFF. The DNA for the CDR3 is TGTGCCACCAGGAACCCGTTAGGCGGGAGGGCCGGGGAGCTGTTTTTT.

V is TRBV5-4 and J is TRBJ1-3, with TRBD1 as a possible D gene (5 bases). The CDR3 length is 17 residues. From germline, CDR1 is SGHNT and CDR2 YYREEE (reference sequence). V was pared by 4 bases and J by 1 base, with 18 bases between. The CDR3 loop reads CASSTGARSWSGNTIYF. The CDR3 DNA reads TGTGCCAGCAGCACCGGGGCCAGGTCCTGGTCTGGAAACACCATATATTTT.

This clone was observed a few times. The CDR3 sequence is CASSLGAGVLTGELFF. CDR3 in DNA: TGTGCCAGCAGCTTGGGAGCGGGGGTGCTCACCGGGGAGCTGTTTTTT. The rearrangement uses TRBV5-5 and TRBJ2-2; 8 bases map to TRBD2. The J segment lost 4 bases and the V segment lost 0 bases, leaving 5 bases of the junction unmatched. Germline V CDR1 and CDR2: SGHKS, YYEKEE (reference sequence). This CDR3 spans 16 amino acids. Using reference TRBV5-5 and TRBJ2-2 for the parts outside the CDR3, the full variable domain is DAGVTQSPTHLIKTRGQQVTLRCSPISGHKSVSWYQQVLGQGPQFIFQYYEKEERGRGNFPDRFSARQFPNYSSELNVNALLLGDSALYLCASSLGAGVLTGELFFGEGSRLTVL.

This sequence joins TRBV4-3 and TRBJ1-2; 9 bases match TRBD1. This CDR3 has 14 amino acids. Germline CDR1 and CDR2: LGHNA and YSLEER. After removal of 3 bases from V and 6 bases from J, the junction contained 5 bases not matched to a gene. CDR3 residues: CASSHGDRENGYTF. DNA for the CDR3: TGCGCCAGCAGCCATGGGGACAGGGAGAATGGCTACACCTTC.

The rearrangement links TRBV9 to TRBJ1-3; TRBD1 aligns across 8 bases. CDR3 length: 14 residues. In germline, CDR1 is SGDLS, CDR2 YYNGEE. Trimming removed 3 bases from V and 4 bases from J; junction bases left unmatched: 3. The CDR3 DNA reads as TGTGCCAGCAGCGGACAGGGGCGCGGAAACACCATATATTTT. It yields the protein CASSGQGRGNTIYF.

The chain recombines TRBV5-1 with TRBJ2-5; 11 bases are shared with TRBD1. Germline loops: CDR1 SGHRS, CDR2 YFSETQ. CDR3 size: 14 residues. V lost 4 bases, J lost 3 bases, and 2 bases stayed unmatched. The CDR3: CASSGGQGEETQYF. CDR3 DNA: TGCGCCAGCAGCGGGGGACAGGGGGAAGAGACCCAGTACTTC.

This chain links TRBV29-1 with TRBJ2-3, with 10 bases lining up with TRBD2. The V gene's germline CDR1 is SQVTM and CDR2 ANQGSEA. The CDR3 spans 13 residues. J lost 8 bases, V lost 5 bases, and 7 bases had no gene match. The CDR3 loop reads CSVSAGGDGTQYF. The CDR3 DNA reads as TGCAGCGTTTCAGCGGGGGGGGACGGTACGCAGTATTTT.

This chain connects TRBV15 to TRBJ1-2; 7 bases are a match to TRBD1. This CDR3 contains 15 residues. From germline, CDR1 is LNHNV and CDR2 YYDKDF (reference sequence). Trimming took 1 base from V and 4 from J; bases not matched to a gene: 6. CDR3 bases: TGTGCCACCAGCAGAGGCGAAGGGGGCCCCTATGGCTACACCTTC. This encodes CATSRGEGGPYGYTF.

The CDR3, as DNA: TGCGCCAGTGGCCTAGGATACAATGAGCAGTTCTTC. Encoded protein: CASGLGYNEQFF. The rearrangement joins TRBV5-1 to TRBJ2-1; D remains ambiguous. Germline CDR1 reads SGHRS; CDR2 reads YFSETQ. The ends were cut back, 8 bases at V and 4 bases at J, with 10 bases in the middle. The CDR3 sequence is 12 residues long.

This rearrangement joins TRBV27 to TRBJ2-7, with 9 bases aligning to TRBD2. V trimming: 5 bases; J trimming: 6 bases; junction bases outside the gene matches: 8. The CDR3 covers 14 residues. The germline V gene has CDR1 MNHEY and CDR2 SMNVEV (reference sequence). In DNA, the CDR3 is TGTGCCAGCAGTGCTAGCGGGACGGGGGGCGAGCAGTACTTC. It encodes CASSASGTGGEQYF.

The chain carries TRBV30 and TRBJ1-6, with TRBD1 identical over 8 bases. Germline CDR1 reads GTSNPN; CDR2 reads SVGIG (reference sequence). V gave up 2 bases and J gave up 5 bases; unmatched junction bases: 5. The CDR3 is 15 amino acids. CDR3 sequence reads: CAWSPKGQDNSPLHF. The CDR3 DNA reads as TGTGCCTGGAGTCCCAAGGGACAGGATAATTCACCCCTCCACTTT.

This rearrangement joins TRBV18 to TRBJ2-2; 8 bases align to TRBD1. The CDR3 sequence is 15 residues long. CDR1 and CDR2 from the germline V gene are KGHSH and LQKENI. V shed 2 bases, J shed 4 bases, and the junction held 3 bases outside the gene matches. The CDR3 sequence is CASSPFRGRTGELFF. CDR3 in DNA: TGTGCCAGCTCACCATTCAGGGGGCGCACCGGGGAGCTGTTTTTT.

J is TRBJ2-4 and V is TRBV11-1; D is perhaps TRBD2 (6 bases). From germline, CDR1 is SGHAT and CDR2 FQDESV (reference sequence). Between the trimmed V and J ends, which lost 5 bases and 5 bases, there was a span of 13 bases. The CDR3 is 14 residues long. This CDR3 reads CASSLGGAQNIQYF. CDR3 DNA: TGTGCCAGCAGCCTGGGCGGGGCGCAAAACATTCAGTACTTC. The variable domain in full, completed from reference TRBV11-1 and TRBJ2-4, reads EAEVAQSPRYKITEKSQAVAFWCDPISGHATLYWYRQILGQGPELLVQFQDESVVDDSQLPKDRFSAERLKGVDSTLKIQPAELGDSAMYLCASSLGGAQNIQYFGAGTRLSVL.

The V call is TRBV7-8, the J call TRBJ1-1, with D maybe TRBD1 (6 bases). Trimming removed 1 base from V and 0 bases from J, with 9 bases in between. This CDR3 comprises 15 residues. The germline gives CDR1 SGHVS, CDR2 FQNEAQ. CDR3 bases: TGTGCCAGCAGCTTAGTTACAGGGCTGAACACTGAAGCTTTCTTT. It specifies CASSLVTGLNTEAFF.

The chain has TRBV5-6 and TRBJ1-1, with D tentatively TRBD1 (6 bases). CDR3 length equals 15 residues. Germline V gene data show CDR1 as SGHDT and CDR2 as YYEEEE. The V gene lost 4 bases and the J gene lost 5 bases, with 18 bases spanning the gap. Here the CDR3 reads CASSLRALRGTEAFF. DNA for the CDR3: TGTGCCAGCAGCCTTCGAGCTCTGAGGGGGACTGAAGCTTTCTTT.

J is TRBJ2-1 and V is TRBV6-5; D call uncertain. The CDR3 length is 12 residues. The V and J ends lost 2 bases and 9 bases respectively, with 8 bases between them. The germline gives CDR1 MNHEY, CDR2 SVGAGI. CDR3 nucleotide sequence: TGTGCCAGCAGTTACCGGTGGGGTGAGCAGTTCTTC. Protein product: CASSYRWGEQFF.

V usage is TRBV4-1 and J usage is TRBJ1-5; D may be TRBD1 (5 bases). V lost 3 bases, J lost 3 bases, and 15 bases lay in between. Germline values: CDR1 MGHRA, CDR2 YSYEKL. This CDR3 region has 16 residues. The DNA for the CDR3 is TGCGCCAGCAGCCAGGGACTACGCGGGGACAATCAGCCCCAGCATTTT. Protein sequence: CASSQGLRGDNQPQHF.

The V and J genes are TRBV5-1 and TRBJ2-2; D is undetermined. The V end was cut by 1 base, the J end by 0 bases, with 7 bases between. This CDR3 comprises 15 residues. Germline CDR1 is SGHRS and CDR2 is YFSETQ. This CDR3 reads CASSLSATNTGELFF. Here the CDR3 DNA reads TGCGCCAGCAGCTTGTCGGCCACGAACACCGGGGAGCTGTTTTTT.

The chain recombines TRBV3-1 (or the pseudogene TRBV3-2) with TRBJ1-3; D is ambiguous. The CDR3 runs 16 residues. V was clipped by 3 bases and J by 0 bases, with 12 bases between them. CDR1 and CDR2 from the germline V gene are LGHDT and YNNKEL (reference sequence). CDR3 in DNA: TGTGCCAGCAGCCAGGTTTGGCAGCTCTCTGGAAACACCATATATTTT. It translates to CASSQVWQLSGNTIYF.

V and J are TRBV19 and TRBJ1-5; tentatively, D is TRBD1 (5 bases). Germline lookup yields CDR1 LNHDA and CDR2 SQIVND (reference sequence). This CDR3 has 15 residues. Deletions cut 3 bases from V and 0 bases from J, with 9 bases between. In nucleotides, the CDR3 is TGTGCCAGTAGTATTGGGGCTGGTAGCAATCAGCCCCAGCATTTT. It is translated as CASSIGAGSNQPQHF.